Sequencing of this TCR beta chain was carried out in a study of T cells of healthy individuals. TCRdb called the 5' RACE reads again in MiXCR, with one record for every CDR3 protein. The sample consists of fewer than 90,000 distinct CDR3 sequences, approximately 5.4% of them appearing once. This clonotype was observed at least ten times. The length of the CDR3 is 17 residues. V gave up 0 bases and J gave up 1 base, with 15 bases separating them. Germline assignment: CDR1 LGHNA and CDR2 YNFKEQ. The receptor comes from a female donor in good health. The rearrangement joins TRBV4-2 to TRBJ2-5; D remains unclear. For the CDR3, the DNA is TGTGCCAGCAGCCAAGACCTGCGGAAGGACCGCCAAGAGACCCAGTACTTC. Translation: CASSQDLRKDRQETQYF.